One and the same sample provided the 22 T cell receptor beta chains below, sequenced in a study of cytomegalovirus exposure and HLA in healthy donors. In the PCR, 60 Vbeta and 13 Jbeta primers were used. TCRdb's table, derived via immunoSEQ multiplex PCR, lists solely in-frame clones and lacks some. Found here are 120,000 or so clones, approximately 78% of them singletons; the top ten hold approximately 10%. Material for sequencing was PBMCs. The receptor set was obtained from a man in his thirties or forties in good health and CMV-seropositive.

This clone came up once. The V and J genes are TRBV10-2 and TRBJ1-3, with 9 bases identical to TRBD1. The length of the CDR3 is 17 residues. With 6 bases clipped from V and 5 bases from J, the junction kept 14 bases outside the gene matches. Germline V gene sequence: CDR1 WSHSY, CDR2 SAAADI. The CDR3 protein is CASSDAKQGAPRNTIYF. The CDR3 DNA sequence: TGCGCCAGCAGCGACGCCAAACAGGGGGCGCCGAGAAACACCATATATTTT.

The CDR3 reads CASSQERTGGGYTF. The CDR3 region has the DNA TGTGCCAGCAGCCAAGAAAGGACAGGTGGTGGCTACACCTTC. The chain employs TRBV4-2 and TRBJ1-2; 7 nucleotides match TRBD1. The V and J ends lost 0 bases and 7 bases, in that order; junction bases with no gene match: 5. The length of the CDR3 is 14 residues. From germline, CDR1 is LGHNA and CDR2 YNFKEQ.

The chain uses TRBV5-6 and TRBJ2-7; 7 nucleotides align to TRBD1. Looked up from germline, CDR1 is SGHDT and CDR2 is YYEEEE. V gave up 5 bases and J gave up 3 bases; unmatched junction bases: 11. CDR3 size: 15 residues. The CDR3 DNA reads as TGTGCCAGCAGATCGAACAGGGGCAGGGTCTACGAGCAGTACTTC. Encoded protein: CASRSNRGRVYEQYF.

The gene calls are TRBV2 and TRBJ1-1, with D unclear. The CDR3 has 15 amino acids. Germline assignment: CDR1 SNHLY and CDR2 FYNNEI. V was shortened by 8 bases and J by 6 bases, with 22 bases between the two germline ends. The CDR3 nucleotides read TGTGCCAGCGGTGGGAGTAGCCGAGTTCGCCCTGAAGCTTTCTTT. Its translation: CASGGSSRVRPEAFF.

The V and J genes are TRBV7-9 and TRBJ2-3; D may be TRBD2 (5 bases). Trimming stripped 5 bases from V and 0 bases from J, with 9 bases between. The germline gives CDR1 SEHNR, CDR2 FQNEAQ (reference sequence). This CDR3 comprises 14 residues. DNA of the CDR3: TGTGCCAGCAGCCACGGGGATAGCACAGATACGCAGTATTTT. This sequence encodes CASSHGDSTDTQYF.

The chain is built from TRBV4-2 and TRBJ1-2, with 9 bases lining up with TRBD1. Germline V gene lookup returns CDR1 LGHNA and CDR2 YNFKEQ. Trimming removed 1 base from V and 8 bases from J; junction bases left unmatched: 11. There are 16 residues in the CDR3. CDR3 in DNA: TGTGCCAGCAGCCAAGTCCCCCGGGACAGGGTTACGGGCTACACCTTC. This codes for CASSQVPRDRVTGYTF.

The chain combines TRBV10-1 with TRBJ2-1; D may be TRBD1 (5 bases). Germline CDR1 reads WNHNN; CDR2 reads SYGVQD (reference sequence). V dropped 0 bases and J dropped 7 bases, with 7 bases sitting between them. The CDR3 length is 13 residues. CDR3 DNA: TGCGCCAGCAGTGAGTCCCAGGGAAATGAGCAGTTCTTC. It translates to CASSESQGNEQFF.

Only a few counts were recorded for this clone. The chain carries TRBV29-1 and TRBJ2-7; possible D gene TRBD2, 6 bases. Trimming left V 7 bases short and J 2 bases short, with 9 bases between. Germline CDR1 is SQVTM and CDR2 is ANQGSEA. The CDR3 sequence is 11 residues long. As DNA, the CDR3 is TGCAGCGGGGGGGAGACCTACGAGCAGTACTTC. This sequence encodes CSGGETYEQYF.

The V and J genes are TRBV6-6 and TRBJ2-3; TRBD2 might be the D (7 bases). This CDR3 has 15 residues. Germline CDR1 MNHNY, CDR2 SVGAGI (reference sequence). With 4 bases removed from V and 2 bases from J, the gap between germline ends came to 13 bases. This chain's CDR3 is CASSLAGAPTDTQYF. In DNA, the CDR3 is TGTGCCAGCAGTTTGGCGGGGGCCCCCACAGATACGCAGTATTTT.

This chain connects TRBV7-9 to TRBJ2-4, with no clear D. V shed 3 bases and J shed 2 bases, with 14 bases lying between them. Germline CDR1 is SEHNR and CDR2 is FQNEAQ (reference sequence). The CDR3 length is 16 residues. The CDR3 protein is CASSFGLSLTKNIQYF. Written as DNA, the CDR3 is TGTGCCAGCAGCTTCGGTCTCTCCTTAACCAAAAACATTCAGTACTTC.

The chain is built from TRBV27 and TRBJ2-7; 9 positions match TRBD1. The CDR3 covers 15 residues. J gave up 4 bases and V 5 bases, and 9 bases lay outside the gene matches. Germline V gene data show CDR1 as MNHEY and CDR2 as SMNVEV (reference sequence). The chain's CDR3 is CASSGLGTGRYEQYF. The CDR3, as DNA: TGTGCCAGCAGTGGGTTGGGGACAGGGAGGTACGAGCAGTACTTC.

V gene TRBV11-3 combines with J gene TRBJ2-1, with 7 bases fitting TRBD2. The germline CDR1 and CDR2 sequences are SGHNT and YENEEA. V lost 5 bases to trimming and J lost 7 bases; unmatched junction nucleotides: 11. The CDR3 runs to 15 residues. The CDR3, as DNA: TGTGCCAGCAGCCCCCGAGGGGCGGGAGATAATGAGCAGTTCTTC. It encodes CASSPRGAGDNEQFF.

CDR3 amino acids: CASSQDRNYGYTF. CDR3 bases: TGTGCCAGCAGCCAGGACAGGAACTATGGCTACACCTTC. V is TRBV11-2 and J is TRBJ1-2; 7 bases align to TRBD1. Trimming cost V 5 bases and J 2 bases; bases outside gene matches: 2. Per germline, CDR1 SGHAT and CDR2 FQNNGV. The CDR3 length is 13 residues.

The rearrangement joins TRBV18 to TRBJ1-1; no clear D gene. CDR1 KGHSH and CDR2 LQKENI come from the germline V gene. Trimming took 0 bases from V and 0 from J, leaving 11 bases between them. This CDR3 comprises 16 residues. The CDR3 sequence is CASSPPNGRLNTEAFF. CDR3 nucleotides: TGTGCCAGCTCACCACCGAACGGCAGGCTGAACACTGAAGCTTTCTTT.

The rearrangement uses TRBV18 and TRBJ2-2; D not certain. Germline CDR1 reads KGHSH; CDR2 reads LQKENI. The V and J ends lost 3 bases and 3 bases respectively, with 5 bases between them. The CDR3 runs to 13 residues. The DNA of the CDR3 is TGTGCCAGCTCACCCATGTACACCGGGGAGCTGTTTTTT. Translating gives CASSPMYTGELFF.

V gene TRBV10-3 combines with J gene TRBJ2-7; 12 bases fit TRBD2. The CDR3 loop spans 15 amino acids. Germline CDR1 reads ENHRY; CDR2 reads SYGVKD. J gave up 6 bases and V 3 bases, and 6 bases lay outside the gene matches. The CDR3 nucleotides are TGTGCCATCAGTGACCCAGGACTAGCGGGACCCGAGCAGTACTTC. Residues: CAISDPGLAGPEQYF.

V usage is TRBV6-7 and J usage is TRBJ1-1; 7 positions agree with TRBD1. TRBV6-7 is assigned to the ORF class and has an uncertain function. There are 11 residues in the CDR3. The V and J ends lost 6 bases and 11 bases, in that order; junction bases with no gene match: 6. The CDR3: CASSETGEAFF. The CDR3 bases are TGTGCCAGCAGCGAAACAGGGGAGGCTTTCTTT.

The chain links TRBV9 to TRBJ2-7, with 7 bases matching TRBD2. The CDR3 sequence is 15 residues long. The germline V gene has CDR1 SGDLS and CDR2 YYNGEE. Trimming cost V 1 base and J 0 bases; bases outside gene matches: 4. Here the CDR3 DNA reads TGTGCCAGCAGCGTATCTAGCGGCCACTCCTACGAGCAGTACTTC. Amino acid sequence: CASSVSSGHSYEQYF.

V is TRBV28 and J is TRBJ2-7; a possible D gene is TRBD1 (7 bases). Looked up from germline, CDR1 is MDHEN and CDR2 is SYDVKM. The CDR3 is 17 amino acids. V was cut by 7 bases and J by 3 bases, with 25 bases left in between. CDR3 in DNA: TGTGCCAGCATTGGGGTAGGGGGCAGGGGGGCAAACTACGAGCAGTACTTC. Its protein product is CASIGVGGRGANYEQYF.

This sequence joins TRBV7-8 and TRBJ2-7; no clear D gene. The CDR3 covers 16 residues. Germline V gives CDR1 SGHVS, CDR2 FQNEAQ. V was pared by 3 bases and J by 0 bases, with 15 bases between. The DNA of the CDR3 is TGTGCCAGCAGCTTTAGTGTACGGGTGAGCTCCTACGAGCAGTACTTC. Translation: CASSFSVRVSSYEQYF.

The gene calls are TRBV6-5 and TRBJ2-1; possibly TRBD1 for D (6 bases). Trimming took off 6 bases at V and 4 bases at J, with 16 bases between the two ends. This CDR3 has 15 residues. Germline CDR1 MNHEY, CDR2 SVGAGI. CDR3: CASRRQAIVYNEQFF. Here the CDR3 DNA reads TGTGCCAGCAGGAGACAGGCCATAGTGTACAATGAGCAGTTCTTC.

This clone came up once. The chain uses TRBV21-1 and TRBJ2-1; TRBD2, the table's D call, lacks a check against the DNA. TRBV21-1 is marked as a pseudogene. This CDR3 is 17 amino acids long. CDR3 region: CASSKGASGRRVNEQFF. The CDR3 nucleotides are TGTGCCAGCAGCAAAGGGGCTAGCGGGAGGAGGGTTAATGAGCAGTTCTTC.